This T cell receptor beta chain was captured in a study of blood T cell repertoires in COVID-19. At the level of the study: Sample material is recorded as cDNA or gDNA derived from T cells, B-cell-depleted T cells, or PBMCs.

Sequencing used immunoSEQ multiplex PCR; TCRdb keeps in-frame clones, though not all of them. The sample has approximately 180,000 clones, more than 75% seen once. Recruitment covered about 25 US areas and drew participants whose ages spanned about 18 to 90 years. The source of this sequence is a woman in her 50s with acute COVID-19. Sequenced: PBMCs or T cells enriched from blood (not recorded which).

CDR3: CASSIPGMGKSNQPQHF. The CDR3 nucleotides read TGTGCCAGTAGTATCCCAGGGATGGGGAAGAGCAATCAGCCCCAGCATTTT. The chain employs TRBV19 and TRBJ1-5; possibly TRBD1 for D (5 bases). V was cut by 3 bases and J by 1 base, with 16 bases left in between. The germline gives CDR1 LNHDA, CDR2 SQIVND (reference sequence). CDR3 size: 17 residues.